These T cell receptor beta chains were read from a single sample in a study of blood T cell repertoires in COVID-19. Sequencing was performed with immunoSEQ multiplex PCR; in TCRdb, only in-frame clones are kept and a portion is missing. The table shows tens of thousands of clones, with 88% occurring only once. The sequencing sample was made of peripheral blood. The receptors were gathered from a man aged 45-60 years with active COVID-19. Both conserved end residues are part of each CDR3. The D gene is left open where the match is weak. Size is omitted from some rows. Given values are once, few, many or a class for expanded clones.

V,D,size,J,DNA,CDR3
TRBV6-2/TRBV6-3,TRBD1,few,TRBJ2-7,TGTGCCAGCAGCTCACCCCGACAGGGGAACTACGAGCAGTACTTC,CASSSPRQGNYEQYF
TRBV18,.,.,TRBJ1-4,TGTGCCAGCTCACCGACAGGCGCTAATGAAAAACTGTTTTTT,CASSPTGANEKLFF
TRBV2,TRBD2,.,TRBJ2-2,TGTGCCAGCAAGAGTAGCGGGACAAACACCGGGGAGCTGTTTTTT,CASKSSGTNTGELFF
TRBV11-3,TRBD2,.,TRBJ2-5,TGTGCCAGCAGCTTAGATGGGCTAGCGGGGACCCAGTACTTC,CASSLDGLAGTQYF
TRBV4-1,TRBD1,.,TRBJ2-7,TGCGCCAGCAGCCAAGAGAGCGGCACAGGGGCCTCGAGCTCCTACGAGCAGTACTTC,CASSQESGTGASSSYEQYF
TRBV6-2/TRBV6-3,.,.,TRBJ1-1,TGTGCCAGCAGTTACTCGGGCCCGTACACTGAAGCTTTCTTT,CASSYSGPYTEAFF
TRBV6-6,.,few,TRBJ1-2,TGTGCCAGCAGTTACTCGGGAGGGGTTGGCTACACCTTC,CASSYSGGVGYTF
TRBV27,TRBD1,.,TRBJ1-5,TGTGCCAGCAGTTTCCAGGGGGCTAGTCAGCCCCAGCATTTT,CASSFQGASQPQHF
TRBV28,TRBD1,.,TRBJ2-4,TGTGCCAGCAGTTCGATCGAGACAGGGGGCACCAAAAACATTCAGTACTTC,CASSSIETGGTKNIQYF
TRBV7-9,TRBD2,.,TRBJ2-3,TGTGCCAGCAGCCCGGGGGGGGCAAGCACAGATACGCAGTATTTT,CASSPGGASTDTQYF
TRBV3-1/TRBV3-2,TRBD1,.,TRBJ1-2,TGTGCCAGCAGTCGCCTGACAGGGGCTGGCTACACCTTC,CASSRLTGAGYTF
TRBV30,TRBD1,.,TRBJ2-7,TGTGCCTGGAGTGACCGGGACAGGGGCTCCTACGAGCAGTACTTC,CAWSDRDRGSYEQYF
TRBV11-2,TRBD2,.,TRBJ2-7,TGTGCCAGCAGCCCCGGGACTAGCGGGCTACTGGGTAAGCAGTACTTC,CASSPGTSGLLGKQYF
TRBV6-1,.,.,TRBJ1-2,TGTGCCAGCAGTGAAGTAGCTAACTATGGCTACACCTTC,CASSEVANYGYTF
TRBV11-2,.,.,TRBJ2-7,TGTGCCAGCAGCTTTCACTACGAGCAGTACTTC,CASSFHYEQYF
TRBV5-1,.,.,TRBJ2-3,TGCGCCAGCAGCTTGGGCAGACAGAGCAGCACAGATACGCAGTATTTT,CASSLGRQSSTDTQYF
TRBV5-1,.,.,TRBJ1-1,TGCGCCAGCAGACCGGGACACGTGAACACTGAAGCTTTCTTT,CASRPGHVNTEAFF